This T cell receptor (beta chain) was sequenced during a study of early T cells in non-severe SARS-CoV-2 infection. Across the whole study: Sequencing targeted bulk RNA from unsorted whole blood, leaving chains unpaired.

The study's findings and limits: Sequences matched to VDJdb favored anti-spike CD8 responses, while private and CD4 specificities were missed.

Researchers attached unique molecular identifiers to individual cDNA molecules. MiXCR, applied by TCRdb to the 5' RACE reads, yields one record per CDR3 protein. Here the sample spans over 30,000 distinct CDR3 sequences, 5% to 6.5% being singletons. V was cut by 3 bases and J by 4 bases, with 13 bases left in between. This CDR3 is built from 15 residues. Germline values: CDR1 KGHSH, CDR2 LQKENI. This clonotype has ten or more counts. The antigen remains undetermined. This TCR was sampled from an adult who was a healthcare worker with PCR-confirmed SARS-CoV-2 infection or an uninfected control (not recorded which). Sample: whole blood. The chain employs TRBV18 and TRBJ1-5, with a weak D call TRBD1 (5 bases). CDR3 region: CASSPDTGENQPQHF. Written as DNA, the CDR3 is TGTGCCAGCTCACCTGACACAGGTGAGAATCAGCCCCAGCATTTT.